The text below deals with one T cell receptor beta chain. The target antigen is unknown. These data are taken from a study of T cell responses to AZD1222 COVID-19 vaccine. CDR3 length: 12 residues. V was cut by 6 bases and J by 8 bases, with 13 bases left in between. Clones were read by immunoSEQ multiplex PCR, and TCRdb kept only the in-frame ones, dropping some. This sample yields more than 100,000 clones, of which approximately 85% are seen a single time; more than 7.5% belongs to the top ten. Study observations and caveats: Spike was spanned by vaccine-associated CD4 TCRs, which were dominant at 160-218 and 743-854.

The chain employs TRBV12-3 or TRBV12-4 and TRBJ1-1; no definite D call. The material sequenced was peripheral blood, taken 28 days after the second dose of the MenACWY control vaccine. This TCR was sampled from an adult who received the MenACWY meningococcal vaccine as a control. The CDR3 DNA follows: TGTGCCAGCAGCCCTCGGACGGCGGAAGCTTTCTTT. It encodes CASSPRTAEAFF.